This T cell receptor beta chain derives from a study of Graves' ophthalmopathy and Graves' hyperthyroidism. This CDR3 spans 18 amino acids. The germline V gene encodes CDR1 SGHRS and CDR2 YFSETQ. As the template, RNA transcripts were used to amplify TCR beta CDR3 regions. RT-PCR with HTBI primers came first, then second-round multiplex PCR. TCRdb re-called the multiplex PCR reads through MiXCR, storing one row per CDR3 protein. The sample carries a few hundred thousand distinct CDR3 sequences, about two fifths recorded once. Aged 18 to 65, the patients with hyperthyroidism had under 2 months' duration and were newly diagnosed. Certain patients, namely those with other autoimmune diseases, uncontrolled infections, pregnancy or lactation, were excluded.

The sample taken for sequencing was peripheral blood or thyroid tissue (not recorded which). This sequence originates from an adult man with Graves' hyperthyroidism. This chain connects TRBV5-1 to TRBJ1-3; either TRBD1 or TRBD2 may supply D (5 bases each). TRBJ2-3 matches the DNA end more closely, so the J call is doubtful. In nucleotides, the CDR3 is TGCGCCAGCAGCCTACGCGGCCCGACTGGGGGAAACACAGATACGCAGTATTTT. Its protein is CASSLRGPTGGNTDTQYF.